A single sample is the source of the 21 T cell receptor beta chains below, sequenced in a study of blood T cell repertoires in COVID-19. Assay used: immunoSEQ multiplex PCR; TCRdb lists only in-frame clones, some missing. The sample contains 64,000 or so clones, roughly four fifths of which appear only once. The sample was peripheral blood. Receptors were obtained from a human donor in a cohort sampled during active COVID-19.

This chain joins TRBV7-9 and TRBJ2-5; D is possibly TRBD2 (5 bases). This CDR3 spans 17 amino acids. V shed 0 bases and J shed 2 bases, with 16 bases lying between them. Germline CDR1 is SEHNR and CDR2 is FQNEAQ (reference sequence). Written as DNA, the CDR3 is TGTGCCAGCAGCTTAGCCGGCGGGCTAGCCAAACAAGAGACCCAGTACTTC. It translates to CASSLAGGLAKQETQYF.

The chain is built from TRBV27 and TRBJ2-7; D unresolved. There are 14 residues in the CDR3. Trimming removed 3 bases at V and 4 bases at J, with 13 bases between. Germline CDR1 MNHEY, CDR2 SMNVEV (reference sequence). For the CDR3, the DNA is TGTGCCAGCAGTTTTATCGACTCGGTTTACGAGCAGTACTTC. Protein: CASSFIDSVYEQYF.

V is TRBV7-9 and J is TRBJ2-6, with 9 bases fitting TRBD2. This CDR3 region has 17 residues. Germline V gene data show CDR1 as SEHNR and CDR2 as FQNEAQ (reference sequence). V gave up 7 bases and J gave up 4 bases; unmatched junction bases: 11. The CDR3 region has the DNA TGTGCCAGCACCCTGGATAGCGGGAGAGGCGGGGCCAACGTCCTGACTTTC. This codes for CASTLDSGRGGANVLTF.

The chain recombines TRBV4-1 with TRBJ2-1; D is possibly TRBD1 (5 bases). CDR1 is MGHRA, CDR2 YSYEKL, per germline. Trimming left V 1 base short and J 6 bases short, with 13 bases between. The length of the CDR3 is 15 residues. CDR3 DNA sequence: TGCGCCAGCAGCCAAGCAGGGTTAAGGTTCAATGAGCAGTTCTTC. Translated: CASSQAGLRFNEQFF.

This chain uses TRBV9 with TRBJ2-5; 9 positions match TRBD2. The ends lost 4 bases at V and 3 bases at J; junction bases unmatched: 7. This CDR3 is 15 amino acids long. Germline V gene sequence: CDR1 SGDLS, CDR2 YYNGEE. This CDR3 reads CASSIGTSRKETQYF. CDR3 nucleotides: TGTGCCAGCAGCATCGGGACTAGCCGTAAAGAGACCCAGTACTTC.

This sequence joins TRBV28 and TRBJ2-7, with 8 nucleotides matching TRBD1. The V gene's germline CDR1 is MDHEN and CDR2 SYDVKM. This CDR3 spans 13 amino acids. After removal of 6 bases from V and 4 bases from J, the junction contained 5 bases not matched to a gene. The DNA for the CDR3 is TGTGCCAGCAGGAGGACAGGGTCGTACGAGCAGTACTTC. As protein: CASRRTGSYEQYF. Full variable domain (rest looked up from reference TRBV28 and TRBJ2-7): DVKVTQSSRYLVKRTGEKVFLECVQDMDHENMFWYRQDPGLGLRLIYFSYDVKMKEKGDIPEGYSVSREKKERFSLILESASTNQTSMYLCASRRTGSYEQYFGPGTRLTVT.

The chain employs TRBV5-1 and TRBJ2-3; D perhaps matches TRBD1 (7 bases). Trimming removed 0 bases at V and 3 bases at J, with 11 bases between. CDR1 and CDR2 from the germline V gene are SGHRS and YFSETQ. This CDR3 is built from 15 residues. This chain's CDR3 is CASSLGQGGTDTQYF. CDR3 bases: TGCGCCAGCAGCTTGGGACAGGGAGGAACAGATACGCAGTATTTT. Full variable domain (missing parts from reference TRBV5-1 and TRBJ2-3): KAGVTQTPRYLIKTRGQQVTLSCSPISGHRSVSWYQQTPGQGLQFLFEYFSETQRNKGNFPGRFSGRQFSNSRSEMNVSTLELGDSALYLCASSLGQGGTDTQYFGPGTRLTVL.

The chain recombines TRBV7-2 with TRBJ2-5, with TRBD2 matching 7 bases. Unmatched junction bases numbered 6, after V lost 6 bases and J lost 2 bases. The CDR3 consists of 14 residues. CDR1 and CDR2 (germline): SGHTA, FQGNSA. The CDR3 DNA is TGTGCCAGCAGACGAGGCGGGAGTCAAGAGACCCAGTACTTC. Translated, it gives CASRRGGSQETQYF.

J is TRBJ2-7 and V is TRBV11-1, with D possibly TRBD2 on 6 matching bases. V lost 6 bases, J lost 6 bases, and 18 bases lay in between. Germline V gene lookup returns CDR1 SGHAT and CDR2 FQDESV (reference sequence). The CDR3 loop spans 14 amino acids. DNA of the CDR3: TGTGCCAGCAGTCGTAGCGGTAATAGCCGCGAGCAGTACTTC. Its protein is CASSRSGNSREQYF.

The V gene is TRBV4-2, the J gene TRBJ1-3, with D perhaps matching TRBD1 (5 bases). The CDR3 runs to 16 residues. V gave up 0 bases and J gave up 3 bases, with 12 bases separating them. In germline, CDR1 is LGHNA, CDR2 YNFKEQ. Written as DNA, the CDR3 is TGTGCCAGCAGCCAAGAATGGAGGGGTCTTGGAAACACCATATATTTT. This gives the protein CASSQEWRGLGNTIYF.

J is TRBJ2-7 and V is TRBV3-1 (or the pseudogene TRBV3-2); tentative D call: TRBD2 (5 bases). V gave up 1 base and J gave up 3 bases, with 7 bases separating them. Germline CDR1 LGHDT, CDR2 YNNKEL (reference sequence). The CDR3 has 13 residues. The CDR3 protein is CASSQGTLYEQYF. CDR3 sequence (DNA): TGTGCCAGCAGCCAAGGGACTCTCTACGAGCAGTACTTC.

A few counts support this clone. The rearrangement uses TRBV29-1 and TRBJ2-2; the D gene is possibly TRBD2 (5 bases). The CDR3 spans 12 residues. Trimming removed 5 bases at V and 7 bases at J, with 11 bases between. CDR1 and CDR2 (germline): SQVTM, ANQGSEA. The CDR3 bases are TGCAGCGTTCGGGGTCCATACGGGGAGCTGTTTTTT. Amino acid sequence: CSVRGPYGELFF.

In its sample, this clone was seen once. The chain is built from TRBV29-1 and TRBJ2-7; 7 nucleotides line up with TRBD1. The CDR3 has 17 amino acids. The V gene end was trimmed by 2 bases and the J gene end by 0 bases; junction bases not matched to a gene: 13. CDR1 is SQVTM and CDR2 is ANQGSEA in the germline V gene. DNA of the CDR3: TGCAGCGTTGAAATCCTCGACAGGGCCATCTTCTCCTACGAGCAGTACTTC. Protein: CSVEILDRAIFSYEQYF.

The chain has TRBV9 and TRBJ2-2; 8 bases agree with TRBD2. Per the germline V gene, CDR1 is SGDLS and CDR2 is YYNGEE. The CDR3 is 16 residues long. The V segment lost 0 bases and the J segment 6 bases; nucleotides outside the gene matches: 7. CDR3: CASSVALRRGAGELFF. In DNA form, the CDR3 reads TGTGCCAGCAGCGTAGCACTCCGGCGGGGGGCCGGGGAGCTGTTTTTT.

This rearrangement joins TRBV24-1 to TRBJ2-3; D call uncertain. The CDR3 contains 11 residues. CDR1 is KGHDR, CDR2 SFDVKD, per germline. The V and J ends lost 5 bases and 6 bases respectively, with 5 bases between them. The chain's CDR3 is CATSVRDTQYF. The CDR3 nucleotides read TGTGCCACCAGTGTCAGGGATACGCAGTATTTT.

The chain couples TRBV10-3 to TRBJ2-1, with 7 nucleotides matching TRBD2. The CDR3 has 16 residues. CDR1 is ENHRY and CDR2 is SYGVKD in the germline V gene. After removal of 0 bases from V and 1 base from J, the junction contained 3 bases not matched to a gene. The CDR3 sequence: CAISESAGPSYNEQFF. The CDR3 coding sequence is TGTGCCATCAGTGAGTCAGCGGGACCATCCTACAATGAGCAGTTCTTC.

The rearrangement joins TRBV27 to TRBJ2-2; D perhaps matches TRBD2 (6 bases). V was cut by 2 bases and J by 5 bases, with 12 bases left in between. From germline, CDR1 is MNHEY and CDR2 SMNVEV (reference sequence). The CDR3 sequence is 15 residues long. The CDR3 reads CASSLRDWGTGELFF. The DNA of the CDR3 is TGTGCCAGCAGTTTAAGGGACTGGGGGACCGGGGAGCTGTTTTTT.

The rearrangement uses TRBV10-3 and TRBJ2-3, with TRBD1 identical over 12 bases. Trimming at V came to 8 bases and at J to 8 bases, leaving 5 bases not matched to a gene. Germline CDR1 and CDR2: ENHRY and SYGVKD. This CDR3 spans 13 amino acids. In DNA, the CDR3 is TGTGCCATCGAGGGACAGGGGGCGGGTACGCAGTATTTT. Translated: CAIEGQGAGTQYF.

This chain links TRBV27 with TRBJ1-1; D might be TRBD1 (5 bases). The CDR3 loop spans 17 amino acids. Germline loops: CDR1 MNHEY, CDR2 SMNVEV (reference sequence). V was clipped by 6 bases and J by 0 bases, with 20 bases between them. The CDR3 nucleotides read TGTGCCAGCAGATCCTACCAGGGACTATCCATGAACACTGAAGCTTTCTTT. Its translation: CASRSYQGLSMNTEAFF.

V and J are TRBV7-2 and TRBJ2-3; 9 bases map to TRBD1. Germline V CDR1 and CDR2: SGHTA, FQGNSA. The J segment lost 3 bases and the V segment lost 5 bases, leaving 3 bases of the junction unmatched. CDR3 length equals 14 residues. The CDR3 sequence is CASSPDRGTDTQYF. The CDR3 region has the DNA TGTGCCAGCAGCCCGGACAGGGGTACAGATACGCAGTATTTT.

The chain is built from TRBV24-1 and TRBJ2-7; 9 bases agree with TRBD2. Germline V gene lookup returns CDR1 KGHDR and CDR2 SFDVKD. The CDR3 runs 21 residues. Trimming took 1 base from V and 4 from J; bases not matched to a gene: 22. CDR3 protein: CATSDFLLGVQDRREGYEQYF. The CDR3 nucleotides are TGTGCCACCAGTGATTTTTTGCTTGGGGTTCAAGATCGGCGGGAGGGTTACGAGCAGTACTTC.